Included here is one T cell receptor (beta chain) sequence, with context. What it recognizes is unknown. The germline gives CDR1 LGHNA, CDR2 YSLEER. CDR3 size: 14 residues. Trimming took 4 bases from V and 7 from J, leaving 13 bases between them. Following extraction, RNA underwent reverse transcription to cDNA, which served as the sequencing template. Assay: immunoSEQ multiplex PCR; the TCRdb copy retains only in-frame clones and omits some. Here the sample spans more than 200,000 clones, approximately 47% being singletons. This specimen belongs to a study of CD8+ T cells in alopecia areata. Whole-study results and caveats: Mice gave a clearer picture of TCR sharing than patients did, possibly for HLA-related reasons.

Treatment denoted: oral pan-JAK inhibitor, 5-10 mg twice daily. The sequence was collected from a human donor with alopecia areata. The source was CD4+ T cells sorted from blood, collected around week 36, from a patient treated with tofacitinib. The chain carries TRBV4-3 and TRBJ2-2, with D perhaps TRBD2 (6 bases). The CDR3 is CASSRAGIGGELFF. Written as DNA, the CDR3 is TGCGCCAGCAGCCGTGCGGGGATCGGCGGGGAGCTGTTTTTT.